Each of the 10 T cell receptor beta chains below was sequenced from the same sample in a study of blood T cell repertoires in COVID-19. The table came from immunoSEQ multiplex PCR; TCRdb's copy has only in-frame clones and leaves some out. Found here are approximately 200,000 clones, approximately 80% of them singletons; the top ten hold 7.5% to 10%. Sequenced material: PBMCs or T cells enriched from blood (not recorded which). The receptors here all came from a middle-aged man who had recovered from COVID-19.

This rearrangement joins TRBV9 to TRBJ1-3, with D unresolved. CDR1 is SGDLS and CDR2 is YYNGEE in the germline V gene. Trimming shortened V by 5 bases and J by 0 bases, and 6 bases separated the two germline ends. The CDR3 loop spans 13 amino acids. The CDR3 DNA is TGTGCCAGCAGAGGAGGCTCTGGAAACACCATATATTTT. It is translated as CASRGGSGNTIYF. Full variable domain (outside the CDR3, taken from reference TRBV9 and TRBJ1-3): DSGVTQTPKHLITATGQRVTLRCSPRSGDLSVYWYQQSLDQGLQFLIQYYNGEERAKGNILERFSAQQFPDLHSELNLSSLELGDSALYFCASRGGSGNTIYFGEGSWLTVV.

V is TRBV5-1 and J is TRBJ2-7, with D possibly matching TRBD1 (6 bases). Trimming took off 4 bases at V and 6 bases at J, with 20 bases between the two ends. The V gene's germline CDR1 is SGHRS and CDR2 YFSETQ. The CDR3 is 15 residues long. The CDR3 DNA sequence: TGCGCCAGCAGCCTAGGACAGACTCTAGCTGCCGAGCAGTACTTC. Protein product: CASSLGQTLAAEQYF. Combining the CDR3 with reference TRBV5-1 and TRBJ2-7 gives the whole variable domain KAGVTQTPRYLIKTRGQQVTLSCSPISGHRSVSWYQQTPGQGLQFLFEYFSETQRNKGNFPGRFSGRQFSNSRSEMNVSTLELGDSALYLCASSLGQTLAAEQYFGPGTRLTVT.

The rearrangement uses TRBV18 and TRBJ1-5, with D perhaps TRBD1 (5 bases). The V gene's germline CDR1 is KGHSH and CDR2 LQKENI. This CDR3 spans 12 amino acids. Trimming took 0 bases from V and 9 from J, leaving 6 bases between them. CDR3 amino acids: CASSPPQAPQHF. The DNA for the CDR3 is TGTGCCAGCTCACCACCACAGGCGCCCCAGCATTTT.

The chain joins TRBV7-6 to TRBJ1-2, with 7 bases matching TRBD1. J lost 4 bases, V lost 5 bases, and 7 bases had no gene match. Germline loops: CDR1 SGHVS, CDR2 FNYEAQ. CDR3 length equals 14 residues. The CDR3 coding sequence is TGTGCCAGCAGCGCCGGGACAGCAAGCTATGGCTACACCTTC. Amino acid sequence: CASSAGTASYGYTF. The entire variable domain, with the rest obtained from reference TRBV7-6 and TRBJ1-2, is as follows: GAGVSQSPRYKVTKRGQDVALRCDPISGHVSLYWYRQALGQGPEFLTYFNYEAQQDKSGLPNDRFSAERPEGSISTLTIQRTEQRDSAMYRCASSAGTASYGYTFGSGTRLTVV.

This rearrangement joins TRBV28 to TRBJ2-7; 10 positions agree with TRBD1. Losses at the gene ends were 6 bases for V and 6 bases for J; bases not matched to a gene: 8. CDR1 is MDHEN and CDR2 is SYDVKM in the germline V gene. The CDR3 spans 14 residues. The chain's CDR3 is CASRAPGQGTEQYF. CDR3 DNA: TGTGCCAGCAGAGCCCCGGGACAGGGGACCGAGCAGTACTTC.

The chain carries TRBV18 and TRBJ2-1; TRBD1 is a possible D gene (6 bases). V shed 1 base and J shed 8 bases, with 15 bases lying between them. CDR3 length equals 15 residues. Germline V gives CDR1 KGHSH, CDR2 LQKENI. The chain's CDR3 is CASSPLAQGFDEQFF. Here the CDR3 DNA reads TGTGCCAGCTCACCACTAGCGCAGGGGTTCGATGAGCAGTTCTTC.

This rearrangement joins TRBV5-1 to TRBJ1-6, with unresolved D. Germline CDR1 SGHRS, CDR2 YFSETQ. CDR3 length: 13 amino acids. V lost 1 base, J lost 9 bases, and 8 bases lay in between. The CDR3, as DNA: TGCGCCAGCAGCTTGCTACGGGGTTCACCCCTCCACTTT. This codes for CASSLLRGSPLHF.

This clone was recorded a few times. Additional DNA sequences in this sample encode the identical CDR3. V usage is TRBV3-1 (or the pseudogene TRBV3-2) and J usage is TRBJ2-2, with a tentative D call TRBD2 (5 bases). Trimming took 1 base from V and 1 from J, leaving 7 bases between them. CDR3 size: 15 residues. Germline CDR1 reads LGHDT; CDR2 reads YNNKEL (reference sequence). CDR3 sequence (DNA): TGTGCCAGCAGCCAAGGGGCGGGGAACACCGGGGAGCTGTTTTTT. Its protein is CASSQGAGNTGELFF.

Note on this clone: Germline and junction disagree at one end, which may indicate a read error. This chain links TRBV3-1 (or the pseudogene TRBV3-2) with TRBJ1-2, with D perhaps TRBD1 (5 bases). Looked up from germline, CDR1 is LGHDT and CDR2 is YNNKEL (reference sequence). The length of the CDR3 is 16 residues. The CDR3 protein is CASSQAYRQPQAGYTF. The DNA for the CDR3 is TGTGCCAGCAGTCAAGCCTACCGGCAGCCACAGGCTGGCTACACCTTC.

The CDR3 DNA follows: TGTGCCAGCAGTTACGCCCAGGGCAGCTATGGCTACACCTTC. As protein: CASSYAQGSYGYTF. The chain has TRBV6-5 and TRBJ1-2; perhaps TRBD1 as D (5 bases). Per the germline V gene, CDR1 is MNHEY and CDR2 is SVGAGI. The CDR3 is made up of 14 amino acids. Trimming left V 2 bases short and J 4 bases short, with 11 bases between.